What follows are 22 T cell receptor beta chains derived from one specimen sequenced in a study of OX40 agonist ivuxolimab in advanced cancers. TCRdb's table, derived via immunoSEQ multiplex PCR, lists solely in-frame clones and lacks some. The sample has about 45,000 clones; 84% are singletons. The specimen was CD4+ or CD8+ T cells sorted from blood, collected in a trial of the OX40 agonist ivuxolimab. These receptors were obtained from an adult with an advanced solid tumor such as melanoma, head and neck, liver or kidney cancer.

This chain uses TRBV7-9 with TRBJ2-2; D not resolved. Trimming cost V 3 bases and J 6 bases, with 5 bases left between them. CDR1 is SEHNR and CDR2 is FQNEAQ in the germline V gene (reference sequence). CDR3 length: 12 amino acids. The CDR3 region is CASSFYPGELFF. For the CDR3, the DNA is TGTGCCAGCAGCTTCTATCCCGGGGAGCTGTTTTTT.

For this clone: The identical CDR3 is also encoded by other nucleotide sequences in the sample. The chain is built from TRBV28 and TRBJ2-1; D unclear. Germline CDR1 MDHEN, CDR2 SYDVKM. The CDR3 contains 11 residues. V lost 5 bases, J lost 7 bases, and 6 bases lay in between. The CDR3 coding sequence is TGTGCCAGCAGTCTTATAAATGAGCAGTTCTTC. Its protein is CASSLINEQFF.

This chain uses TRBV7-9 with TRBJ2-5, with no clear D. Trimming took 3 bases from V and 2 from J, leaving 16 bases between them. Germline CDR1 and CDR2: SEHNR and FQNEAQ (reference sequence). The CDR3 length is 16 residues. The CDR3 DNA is TGTGCCAGCAGCTTTCCCACTGAGAGTGGTCAAGAGACCCAGTACTTC. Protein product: CASSFPTESGQETQYF. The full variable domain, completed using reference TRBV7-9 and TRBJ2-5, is DTGVSQNPRHKITKRGQNVTFRCDPISEHNRLYWYRQTLGQGPEFLTYFQNEAQLEKSRLLSDRFSAERPKGSFSTLEIQRTEQGDSAMYLCASSFPTESGQETQYFGPGTRLLVL.

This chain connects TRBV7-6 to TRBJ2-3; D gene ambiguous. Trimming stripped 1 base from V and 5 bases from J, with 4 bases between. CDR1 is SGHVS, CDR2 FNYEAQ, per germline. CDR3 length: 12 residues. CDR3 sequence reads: CASSLDGDTQYF. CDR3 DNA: TGTGCCAGCAGCTTAGATGGAGATACGCAGTATTTT.

CDR3 DNA sequence: TGTGCCAGCAGCTTAATTGGCCAGGACCGCGAGCAGTACTTC. The encoded protein is CASSLIGQDREQYF. The rearrangement uses TRBV13 and TRBJ2-5, with unresolved D. The J call may be incorrect, as the DNA end agrees better with TRBJ2-7. Germline loops: CDR1 PRHDT, CDR2 FYEKMQ (reference sequence). The CDR3 spans 14 residues.

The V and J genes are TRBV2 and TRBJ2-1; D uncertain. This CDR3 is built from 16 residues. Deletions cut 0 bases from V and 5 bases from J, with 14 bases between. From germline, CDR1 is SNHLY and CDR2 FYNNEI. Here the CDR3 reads CASSEALLGPHNEQFF. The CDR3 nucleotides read TGTGCCAGCAGTGAAGCGCTTCTAGGGCCACACAATGAGCAGTTCTTC.

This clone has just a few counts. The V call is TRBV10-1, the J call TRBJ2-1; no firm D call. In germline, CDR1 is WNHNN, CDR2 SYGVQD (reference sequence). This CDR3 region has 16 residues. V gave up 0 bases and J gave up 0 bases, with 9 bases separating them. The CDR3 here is CASSESAVGSYNEQFF. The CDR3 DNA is TGCGCCAGCAGTGAGTCGGCGGTAGGCTCCTACAATGAGCAGTTCTTC.

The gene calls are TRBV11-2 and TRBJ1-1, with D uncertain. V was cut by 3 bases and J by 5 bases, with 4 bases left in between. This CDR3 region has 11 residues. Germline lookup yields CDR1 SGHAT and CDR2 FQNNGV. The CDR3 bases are TGTGCCAGCAGCTTCATAACTGAAGCTTTCTTT. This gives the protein CASSFITEAFF.

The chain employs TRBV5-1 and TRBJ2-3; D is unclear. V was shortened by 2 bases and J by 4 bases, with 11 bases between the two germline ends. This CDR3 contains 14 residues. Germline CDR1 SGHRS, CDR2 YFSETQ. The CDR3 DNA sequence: TGCGCCAGCAGCTTTTTACGTAGGGCAGATACGCAGTATTTT. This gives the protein CASSFLRRADTQYF. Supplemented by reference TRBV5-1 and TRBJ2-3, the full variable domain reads KAGVTQTPRYLIKTRGQQVTLSCSPISGHRSVSWYQQTPGQGLQFLFEYFSETQRNKGNFPGRFSGRQFSNSRSEMNVSTLELGDSALYLCASSFLRRADTQYFGPGTRLTVL.

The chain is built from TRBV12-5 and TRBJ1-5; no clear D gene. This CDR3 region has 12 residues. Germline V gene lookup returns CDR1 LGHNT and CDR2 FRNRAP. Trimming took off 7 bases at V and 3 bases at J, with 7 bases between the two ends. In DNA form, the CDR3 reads TGTGCTAGTGCCGCGACCAATCAGCCCCAGCATTTT. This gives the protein CASAATNQPQHF.

The CDR3 region has the DNA TGTGCCAGCGTACCAACTGGACATCCCTATGGCTACACCTTC. It codes for CASVPTGHPYGYTF. The J gene is TRBJ1-2, the V gene TRBV5-6; D might be TRBD1 (5 bases). There are 14 residues in the CDR3. V was clipped by 7 bases and J by 4 bases, with 17 bases between them. Looked up from germline, CDR1 is SGHDT and CDR2 is YYEEEE.

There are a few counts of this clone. DNA for the CDR3: TGTGCCAGCACCCAGCCGGGACAAGATCTCGAGCAGTACTTC. This sequence encodes CASTQPGQDLEQYF. The chain carries TRBV7-9 and TRBJ2-7; D is perhaps TRBD1 (6 bases). The CDR3 spans 14 residues. Per germline, CDR1 SEHNR and CDR2 FQNEAQ (reference sequence). V lost 7 bases and J 6 bases, leaving 19 bases between the germline ends.

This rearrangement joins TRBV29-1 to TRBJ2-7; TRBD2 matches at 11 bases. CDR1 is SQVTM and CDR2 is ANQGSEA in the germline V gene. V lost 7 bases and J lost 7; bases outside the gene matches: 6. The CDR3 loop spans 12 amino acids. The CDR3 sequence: CSAKGLAVEQYF. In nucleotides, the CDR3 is TGCAGCGCGAAGGGACTAGCGGTTGAGCAGTACTTC.

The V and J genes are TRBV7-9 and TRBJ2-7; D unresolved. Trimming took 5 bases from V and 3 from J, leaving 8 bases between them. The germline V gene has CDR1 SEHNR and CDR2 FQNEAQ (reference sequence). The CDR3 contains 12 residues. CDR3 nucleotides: TGTGCCAGCAGCACCCGAAGCTACGAGCAGTACTTC. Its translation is CASSTRSYEQYF.

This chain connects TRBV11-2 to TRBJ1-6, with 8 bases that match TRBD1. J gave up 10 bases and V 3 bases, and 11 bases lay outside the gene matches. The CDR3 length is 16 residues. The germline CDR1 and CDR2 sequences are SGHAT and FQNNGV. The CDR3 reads CASSFGSGTGVSPLHF. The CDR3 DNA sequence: TGTGCCAGCAGCTTTGGATCCGGGACAGGTGTCTCACCCCTCCACTTT.

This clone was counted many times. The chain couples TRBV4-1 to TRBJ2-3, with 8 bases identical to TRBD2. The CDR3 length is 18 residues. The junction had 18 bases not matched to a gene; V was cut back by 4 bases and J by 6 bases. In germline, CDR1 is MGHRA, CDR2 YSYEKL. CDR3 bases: TGCGCCAGCAGCCCAATTAGGCCGGGACTAGGGGTGCTTGATACGCAGTATTTT. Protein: CASSPIRPGLGVLDTQYF.

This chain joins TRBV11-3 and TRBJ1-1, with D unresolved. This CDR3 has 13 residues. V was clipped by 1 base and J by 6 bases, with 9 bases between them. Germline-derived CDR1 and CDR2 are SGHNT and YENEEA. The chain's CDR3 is CASSLGGNAEAFF. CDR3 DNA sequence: TGTGCCAGCAGCTTAGGAGGGAATGCTGAAGCTTTCTTT.

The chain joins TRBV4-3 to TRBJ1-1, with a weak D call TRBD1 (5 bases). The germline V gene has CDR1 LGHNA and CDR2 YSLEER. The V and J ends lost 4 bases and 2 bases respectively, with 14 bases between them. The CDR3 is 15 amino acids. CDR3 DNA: TGCGCCAGCAGCCTCACACCCCAGGGTAACACTGAAGCTTTCTTT. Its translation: CASSLTPQGNTEAFF.

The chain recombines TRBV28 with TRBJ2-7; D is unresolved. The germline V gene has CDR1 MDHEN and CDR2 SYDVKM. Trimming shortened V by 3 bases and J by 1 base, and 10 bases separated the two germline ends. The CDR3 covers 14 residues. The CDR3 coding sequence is TGTGCCAGCAGTTTCCTGGACGGATCCTACGAGCAGTACTTC. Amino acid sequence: CASSFLDGSYEQYF.

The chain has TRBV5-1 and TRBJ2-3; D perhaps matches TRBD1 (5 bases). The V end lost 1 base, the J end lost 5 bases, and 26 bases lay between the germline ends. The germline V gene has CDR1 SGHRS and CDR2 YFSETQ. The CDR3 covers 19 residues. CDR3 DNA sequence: TGCGCCAGCAGCTTGTGGGGCGCGACTTCCAAATCAAATTTAGATACGCAGTATTTT. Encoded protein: CASSLWGATSKSNLDTQYF.

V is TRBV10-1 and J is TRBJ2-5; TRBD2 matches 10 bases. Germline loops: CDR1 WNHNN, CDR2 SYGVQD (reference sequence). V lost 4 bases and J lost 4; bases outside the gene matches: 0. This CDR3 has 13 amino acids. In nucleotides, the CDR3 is TGCGCCAGCAGTGGACTAGCGGGAGAGACCCAGTACTTC. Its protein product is CASSGLAGETQYF.

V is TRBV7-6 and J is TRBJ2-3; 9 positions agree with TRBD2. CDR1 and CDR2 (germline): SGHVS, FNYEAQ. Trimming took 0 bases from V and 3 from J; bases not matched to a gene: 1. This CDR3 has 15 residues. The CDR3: CASSLASGRTDTQYF. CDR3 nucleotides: TGTGCCAGCAGCTTAGCTAGCGGGAGAACAGATACGCAGTATTTT.